Shown below are 18 T cell receptor beta chains from a single sample sequenced in a study of T cell responses to AZD1222 COVID-19 vaccine. Data came from immunoSEQ multiplex PCR; TCRdb stores just in-frame clones and leaves some out. Here the sample spans tens of thousands of clones, approximately 85% being singletons. This specimen was peripheral blood, taken 28 days after the second AZD1222 dose. The receptors derive from an adult who received the AZD1222 COVID-19 vaccine.

This clone has more than one count but fewer than ten. The rearrangement joins TRBV19 to TRBJ1-2, with TRBD1 matching 7 bases. V trimming: 3 bases; J trimming: 5 bases; junction bases outside the gene matches: 6. The length of the CDR3 is 14 residues. CDR1 is LNHDA, CDR2 SQIVND, per germline (reference sequence). DNA for the CDR3: TGTGCCAGTAGTATCCCCGACAGGGCTTATGGCTACACCTTC. Translated, it gives CASSIPDRAYGYTF.

The chain uses TRBV3-1 (or the pseudogene TRBV3-2) and TRBJ2-1, with 9 bases fitting TRBD2. The CDR3 is made up of 18 amino acids. Germline V gene lookup returns CDR1 LGHDT and CDR2 YNNKEL (reference sequence). V gave up 0 bases and J gave up 0 bases; unmatched junction bases: 6. The CDR3 coding sequence is TGTGCCAGCAGCCAAGAGCGAGCAGCGGGGGGCTCCTACAATGAGCAGTTCTTC. Its translation is CASSQERAAGGSYNEQFF.

This chain links TRBV12-3 or TRBV12-4 with TRBJ1-2, with D uncertain. Trimming shortened V by 7 bases and J by 4 bases, and 7 bases separated the two germline ends. This CDR3 spans 11 amino acids. DNA of the CDR3: TGTGCCAGCAAACCCGCCTATGGCTACACCTTC. It translates to CASKPAYGYTF.

This chain connects TRBV28 to TRBJ1-1, with D possibly matching TRBD1 (5 bases). The CDR3 has 13 residues. Germline-derived CDR1 and CDR2 are MDHEN and SYDVKM. V lost 2 bases to trimming and J lost 6 bases, with 10 bases between them. This chain's CDR3 is CASSLHPGAEAFF. The CDR3 coding sequence is TGTGCCAGCAGTTTACACCCGGGGGCTGAAGCTTTCTTT. The entire variable domain, with the rest obtained from reference TRBV28 and TRBJ1-1, is as follows: DVKVTQSSRYLVKRTGEKVFLECVQDMDHENMFWYRQDPGLGLRLIYFSYDVKMKEKGDIPEGYSVSREKKERFSLILESASTNQTSMYLCASSLHPGAEAFFGQGTRLTVV.

The V and J genes are TRBV6-5 and TRBJ1-5; D perhaps matches TRBD1 (5 bases). V gave up 5 bases and J gave up 2 bases, with 13 bases separating them. The CDR3 runs to 15 residues. Germline V gene lookup returns CDR1 MNHEY and CDR2 SVGAGI. This CDR3 is CASSLGAPRNQPQHF. The CDR3 region has the DNA TGTGCCAGCAGTCTCGGGGCGCCCCGCAATCAGCCCCAGCATTTT.

The chain combines TRBV27 with TRBJ2-2, with D possibly TRBD2 on 6 matching bases. The V and J ends lost 6 bases and 8 bases respectively, with 10 bases between them. Germline lookup yields CDR1 MNHEY and CDR2 SMNVEV (reference sequence). The CDR3 is 12 residues long. This CDR3 reads CASRLGGGELFF. The CDR3 DNA reads TGTGCCAGCAGATTAGGAGGGGGGGAGCTGTTTTTT.

The rearrangement joins TRBV6-5 to TRBJ2-3; D unresolved. CDR1 is MNHEY and CDR2 is SVGAGI in the germline V gene. Trimming cost V 6 bases and J 1 base, with 11 bases left between them. The CDR3 covers 14 residues. CDR3 DNA: TGTGCCAGCAGCCGTGGAAAAGGCACAGATACGCAGTATTTT. Protein sequence: CASSRGKGTDTQYF.

The rearrangement links TRBV7-3 to TRBJ1-2, with TRBD1 identical over 11 bases. The CDR3 has 15 amino acids. V dropped 3 bases and J dropped 4; count of bases not matched to a gene: 4. Per germline, CDR1 SGHTA and CDR2 FQGTGA. CDR3 nucleotides: TGTGCCAGCAGCTTCGCCGGACAGGGGGCCTATGGCTACACCTTC. This gives the protein CASSFAGQGAYGYTF. The variable domain in full, completed from reference TRBV7-3 and TRBJ1-2, reads GAGVSQTPSNKVTEKGKYVELRCDPISGHTALYWYRQSLGQGPEFLIYFQGTGAADDSGLPNDRFFAVRPEGSVSTLKIQRTERGDSAVYLCASSFAGQGAYGYTFGSGTRLTVV.

The genes are TRBV12-3 or TRBV12-4 and TRBJ1-2, with D perhaps matching TRBD1 (6 bases). V was cut by 1 base and J by 6 bases, with 9 bases left in between. The CDR3 length is 13 residues. CDR3: CASSLGTEDGYTF. The CDR3 DNA sequence: TGTGCCAGCAGTTTAGGGACAGAGGATGGCTACACCTTC.

The chain carries TRBV5-5 and TRBJ1-2; 7 positions match TRBD1. Trimming removed 3 bases from V and 2 bases from J; junction bases left unmatched: 7. Per germline, CDR1 SGHKS and CDR2 YYEKEE (reference sequence). This CDR3 comprises 15 residues. DNA of the CDR3: TGTGCCAGCAGCTCCCGACAGGGTACCAACTATGGCTACACCTTC. This sequence encodes CASSSRQGTNYGYTF.

The chain couples TRBV25-1 to TRBJ1-2; weak D call: TRBD1 (5 bases). V lost 3 bases to trimming and J lost 7 bases, with 18 bases between them. The CDR3 has 15 residues. Germline CDR1 and CDR2: MGHDK and SYGVNS. CDR3 in amino acids: CASSDVGRGVGGYTF. In DNA form, the CDR3 reads TGTGCCAGCAGTGATGTGGGGAGAGGGGTGGGTGGCTACACCTTC.

V is TRBV6-5 and J is TRBJ2-7; 14 bases line up with TRBD2. Trimming cost V 1 base and J 3 bases; bases outside gene matches: 2. The germline V gene encodes CDR1 MNHEY and CDR2 SVGAGI. This CDR3 has 16 residues. CDR3: CASSYYGTSGSYEQYF. The CDR3, as DNA: TGTGCCAGCAGTTACTACGGGACTAGCGGGAGCTACGAGCAGTACTTC.

The chain has TRBV7-3 and TRBJ2-2, with D perhaps assigned TRBD1 or TRBD2 (5 bases each). This CDR3 contains 16 residues. V lost 5 bases and J lost 4, with 17 bases in between. Per the germline V gene, CDR1 is SGHTA and CDR2 is FQGTGA. The CDR3 is CASSPEEVRVTGELFF. DNA for the CDR3: TGTGCCAGCAGCCCAGAGGAGGTCAGGGTCACCGGGGAGCTGTTTTTT.

The rearrangement joins TRBV2 to TRBJ1-1, with no clear D. The CDR3 covers 11 residues. With 6 bases removed from V and 8 bases from J, the gap between germline ends came to 10 bases. Germline V CDR1 and CDR2: SNHLY, FYNNEI. CDR3 DNA sequence: TGTGCCAGCAGCTCCGGGCCCGAAGCTTTCTTT. This gives the protein CASSSGPEAFF.

This sequence joins TRBV20-1 and TRBJ1-5; unclear D gene. Germline V gene lookup returns CDR1 DFQATT and CDR2 SNEGSKA (reference sequence). The CDR3 has 15 residues. V lost 3 bases and J 0 bases, leaving 12 bases between the germline ends. Here the CDR3 DNA reads TGCAGTGCTAGTTTGTTTCCAGATAGCAATCAGCCCCAGCATTTT. Translating it yields CSASLFPDSNQPQHF.

This chain uses TRBV19 with TRBJ2-1, with no clear D. Trimming shortened V by 7 bases and J by 1 base, and 8 bases separated the two germline ends. Germline V gives CDR1 LNHDA, CDR2 SQIVND (reference sequence). CDR3 size: 13 residues. DNA for the CDR3: TGTGCCAGTAAGAAGGGTTCCTACAATGAGCAGTTCTTC. Residues: CASKKGSYNEQFF.

V is TRBV5-1 and J is TRBJ2-3; D is perhaps TRBD2 (6 bases). Between the trimmed V and J ends, which lost 1 base and 0 bases, there was a span of 15 bases. This CDR3 spans 17 amino acids. Germline CDR1 and CDR2: SGHRS and YFSETQ. The DNA of the CDR3 is TGCGCCAGCAGCTTGTGGGGGTTCGGGGGAAGCACAGATACGCAGTATTTT. This translates into CASSLWGFGGSTDTQYF.

The rearrangement joins TRBV4-1 to TRBJ1-1; tentative D call: TRBD1 (5 bases). The CDR3 has 13 residues. The V and J ends lost 0 bases and 11 bases respectively, with 13 bases between them. CDR1 is MGHRA, CDR2 YSYEKL, per germline. CDR3 in amino acids: CASSQDLRTWAFF. CDR3 bases: TGCGCCAGCAGCCAAGATTTAAGGACATGGGCTTTCTTT.